The clone carrying this T cell receptor beta chain was detected many times. The CDR3 spans 15 residues. V lost 7 bases, J lost 0 bases, and 12 bases lay in between. Germline loops: CDR1 MNHNS, CDR2 SASEGT. TCR beta CDR3 amplification used RNA transcripts. The workflow started with a first-round RT-PCR run with HTBI primers and then moved on to a second-round multiplex PCR. Each CDR3 protein gets one entry after TCRdb re-called the multiplex PCR reads with MiXCR. The sample shows hundreds of thousands of distinct CDR3 sequences, 22% of them seen only once. The data belong to a study of Graves' ophthalmopathy and Graves' hyperthyroidism.

The TCR comes from a woman under 30 with stable Graves' hyperthyroidism. Some clones in this sample may be carry-over from other donors' samples. The rearrangement uses TRBV6-1 and TRBJ2-2, with D unresolved. Sequencing was carried out using peripheral blood. The DNA for the CDR3 is TGTGCCAGCACCAAGCGCAGGACGAACACCGGGGAGCTGTTTTTT. Protein: CASTKRRTNTGELFF.